The rows below give T cell receptor beta chains drawn from one sample of a study of molecular identifiers for immune sequencing clone quantification. TCRdb analysed the PCR reads with MiXCR anew, one entry per CDR3 protein. The sample holds under 800,000 distinct CDR3 sequences; roughly 27% are singletons and the top ten take 0.78%. Sequenced sample: naive CD8+ T cells from blood, with Jurkat cell RNA spiked in. Every receptor here comes from a human donor in good health. Some libraries in this study had Jurkat cell RNA spiked in. The CDR3 runs from the conserved cysteine through the conserved F or W. Each record gives: J gene, clone size, V gene, CDR3 length, D gene, CDR3 DNA, CDR3 protein. The D gene is left open where the match is weak. Some rows have no size entry. The others give once, few or many, or a class for an expanded clone.

>TRBJ1-1|few|TRBV7-9|14|NA
TGTGCCAGCAGCTTAGAATGGGGTATCACTGAAGCTTTCTTT
CASSLEWGITEAFF
>TRBJ2-5|NA|TRBV20-1|14|TRBD2
TGCAGTGCTAGAGGCGGGGGGGTCCAAGAGACCCAGTACTTC
CSARGGGVQETQYF
>TRBJ1-5|NA|TRBV19|12|NA
TGTGCCAGTAGTATCTACAATCAGCCCCAGCATTTT
CASSIYNQPQHF
>TRBJ1-1|few|TRBV12-5|17|NA
TGTGCTAGTGGTTACGACAGGAGAGACCAGATGAACACTGAAGCTTTCTTT
CASGYDRRDQMNTEAFF
>TRBJ2-7|few|TRBV20-1|13|NA
TGCAGTGCCCGACGGGGGAGAGACTACGAGCAGTACTTC
CSARRGRDYEQYF
>TRBJ2-3|NA|TRBV4-1|19|TRBD2
TGCGCCAGCAGCCAAACCTCGGGACTAGCGGGAAGCTCGACAGATACGCAGTATTTT
CASSQTSGLAGSSTDTQYF
>TRBJ2-2|NA|TRBV20-1|16|NA
TGCAGTGCTGGAGATCAACACACCCCGAACACCGGGGAGCTGTTTTTT
CSAGDQHTPNTGELFF
>TRBJ2-7|few|TRBV7-6|13|NA
TGTGCCAGCAGCCCGACGTTGGGGGGCGAGCAGTACTTC
CASSPTLGGEQYF
>TRBJ2-7|many|TRBV20-1|17|TRBD2
TGCAGTGCTAGAGATAGTAGGACTAGCGGGAGTAGGGACGAGCAGTACTTC
CSARDSRTSGSRDEQYF
>TRBJ2-3|many|TRBV12-3/TRBV12-4|15|TRBD1
TGTGCCAGCAGCCTACCTGGGACAGGGAAAGATACGCAGTATTTT
CASSLPGTGKDTQYF
>TRBJ2-5|NA|TRBV20-1|17|TRBD1
TGCAGTGCTAGAGATCCGGGACAGGGGATTCTCCAAGAGACCCAGTACTTC
CSARDPGQGILQETQYF
>TRBJ2-1|few|TRBV6-4|15|TRBD2
TGTGCCAGCAGTGACGTGGCGGGAGGGCCAGGTGAGCAGTTCTTC
CASSDVAGGPGEQFF
>TRBJ2-1|NA|TRBV20-1|14|NA
TGCAGTGCTAGAGACCCCGGACGGGGTGTTGAGCAGTTCTTC
CSARDPGRGVEQFF
>TRBJ2-7|NA|TRBV29-1|17|TRBD2
TGCAGCGTTGAAGGGCTAGCGGGAACGAGGAGCTCCTACGAGCAGTACTTC
CSVEGLAGTRSSYEQYF
>TRBJ2-3|many|TRBV27|14|NA
TGTGCCAGCAGCATGCTACAGGGCACAGATACGCAGTATTTT
CASSMLQGTDTQYF
>TRBJ1-5|NA|TRBV6-1|15|NA
TGTGCCAGCAGTGCGCGTCAGGGTACCAATCAGCCCCAGCATTTT
CASSARQGTNQPQHF
>TRBJ1-1|NA|TRBV19|15|TRBD1
TGTGCCAGTAGTCTCCGGACAGGGGGCAACACTGAAGCTTTCTTT
CASSLRTGGNTEAFF
>TRBJ2-5|few|TRBV7-6|16|NA
TGTGCCAGCAGCTTAGAGGCCGGGGGACGGGGAGAGACCCAGTACTTC
CASSLEAGGRGETQYF
>TRBJ1-1|NA|TRBV6-1|14|NA
TGTGCCAGTAACCAAAGGGACCGCCAGCCTGAAGCTTTCTTT
CASNQRDRQPEAFF
>TRBJ1-5|NA|TRBV4-3|17|NA
TGCGCCCGCAGCCAAGATAAGGGGGGGCCGGGCAATCAGCCCCAGCATTTT
CARSQDKGGPGNQPQHF
>TRBJ2-3|NA|TRBV11-2|16|TRBD2
TGTGCCAGCAGCTTAGATGGCGGGGGGGGAGCAGATACGCAGTATTTT
CASSLDGGGGADTQYF
>TRBJ2-7|few|TRBV6-2/TRBV6-3|14|TRBD2
TGTGCCAGCAGTGAGCGGGAAAAAATCCACGAGCAGTACTTC
CASSEREKIHEQYF
>TRBJ2-3|NA|TRBV24-1|13|NA
TGTGCCACCAGTAATCCCCCCGTAGATACGCAGTATTTT
CATSNPPVDTQYF
>TRBJ2-2|few|TRBV10-2|13|TRBD2
TGCGCCAGCAGTGGGGGGGGGTTCGGGGAGCTGTTTTTT
CASSGGGFGELFF
>TRBJ2-3|NA|TRBV7-3|17|TRBD2
TGTGCCAGCAGCTTCCGGACTAGCGGGACACTCACAGATACGCAGTATTTT
CASSFRTSGTLTDTQYF
>TRBJ2-3|many|TRBV7-8|17|TRBD2
TGTGCCAGCAGCTTTCCTAGCGGGGGGCTTAGCACAGATACGCAGTATTTT
CASSFPSGGLSTDTQYF
>TRBJ1-3|many|TRBV7-2|15|NA
TGTGCCAGCAGTTATGAACAGGGATCTGGAAACACCATATATTTT
CASSYEQGSGNTIYF